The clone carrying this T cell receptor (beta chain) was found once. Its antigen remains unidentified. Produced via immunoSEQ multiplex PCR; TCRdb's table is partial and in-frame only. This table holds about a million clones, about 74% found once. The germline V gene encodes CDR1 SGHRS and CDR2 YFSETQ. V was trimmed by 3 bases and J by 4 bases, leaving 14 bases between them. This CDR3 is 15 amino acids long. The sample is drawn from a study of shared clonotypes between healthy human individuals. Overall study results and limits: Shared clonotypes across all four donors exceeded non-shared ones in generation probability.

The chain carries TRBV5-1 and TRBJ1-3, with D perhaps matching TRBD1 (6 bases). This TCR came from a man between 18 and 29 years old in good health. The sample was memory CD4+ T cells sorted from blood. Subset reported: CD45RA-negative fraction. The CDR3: CASSSLGGAGNTIYF. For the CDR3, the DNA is TGCGCCAGCAGCTCCTTAGGGGGGGCAGGAAACACCATATATTTT.